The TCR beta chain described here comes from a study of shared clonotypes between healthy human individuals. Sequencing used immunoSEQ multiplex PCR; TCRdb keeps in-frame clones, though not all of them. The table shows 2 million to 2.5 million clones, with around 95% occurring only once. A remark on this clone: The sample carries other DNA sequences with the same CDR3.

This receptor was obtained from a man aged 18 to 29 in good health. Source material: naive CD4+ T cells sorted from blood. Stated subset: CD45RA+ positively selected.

The CDR3 DNA sequence: TGCAGTGCCCCCGCGGGAAACACCATATATTTT. Its translation is CSAPAGNTIYF. The chain joins TRBV20-1 to TRBJ1-3; D remains ambiguous. The V gene lost 6 bases and the J gene lost 4 bases, with 7 bases spanning the gap. Germline CDR1 and CDR2: DFQATT and SNEGSKA (reference sequence). CDR3 length: 11 amino acids.